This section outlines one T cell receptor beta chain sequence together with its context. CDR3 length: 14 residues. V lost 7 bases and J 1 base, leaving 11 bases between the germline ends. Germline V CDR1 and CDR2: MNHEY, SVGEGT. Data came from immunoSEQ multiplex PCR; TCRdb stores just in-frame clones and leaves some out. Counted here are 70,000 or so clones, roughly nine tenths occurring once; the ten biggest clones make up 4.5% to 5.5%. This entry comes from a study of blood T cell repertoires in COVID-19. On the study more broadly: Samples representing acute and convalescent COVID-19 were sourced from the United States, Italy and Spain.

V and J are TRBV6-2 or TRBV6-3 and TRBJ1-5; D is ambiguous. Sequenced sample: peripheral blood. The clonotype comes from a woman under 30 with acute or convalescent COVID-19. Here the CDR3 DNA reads TGTGCCAGCACCCCAGCGGGAAGCAATCAGCCCCAGCATTTT. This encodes CASTPAGSNQPQHF.